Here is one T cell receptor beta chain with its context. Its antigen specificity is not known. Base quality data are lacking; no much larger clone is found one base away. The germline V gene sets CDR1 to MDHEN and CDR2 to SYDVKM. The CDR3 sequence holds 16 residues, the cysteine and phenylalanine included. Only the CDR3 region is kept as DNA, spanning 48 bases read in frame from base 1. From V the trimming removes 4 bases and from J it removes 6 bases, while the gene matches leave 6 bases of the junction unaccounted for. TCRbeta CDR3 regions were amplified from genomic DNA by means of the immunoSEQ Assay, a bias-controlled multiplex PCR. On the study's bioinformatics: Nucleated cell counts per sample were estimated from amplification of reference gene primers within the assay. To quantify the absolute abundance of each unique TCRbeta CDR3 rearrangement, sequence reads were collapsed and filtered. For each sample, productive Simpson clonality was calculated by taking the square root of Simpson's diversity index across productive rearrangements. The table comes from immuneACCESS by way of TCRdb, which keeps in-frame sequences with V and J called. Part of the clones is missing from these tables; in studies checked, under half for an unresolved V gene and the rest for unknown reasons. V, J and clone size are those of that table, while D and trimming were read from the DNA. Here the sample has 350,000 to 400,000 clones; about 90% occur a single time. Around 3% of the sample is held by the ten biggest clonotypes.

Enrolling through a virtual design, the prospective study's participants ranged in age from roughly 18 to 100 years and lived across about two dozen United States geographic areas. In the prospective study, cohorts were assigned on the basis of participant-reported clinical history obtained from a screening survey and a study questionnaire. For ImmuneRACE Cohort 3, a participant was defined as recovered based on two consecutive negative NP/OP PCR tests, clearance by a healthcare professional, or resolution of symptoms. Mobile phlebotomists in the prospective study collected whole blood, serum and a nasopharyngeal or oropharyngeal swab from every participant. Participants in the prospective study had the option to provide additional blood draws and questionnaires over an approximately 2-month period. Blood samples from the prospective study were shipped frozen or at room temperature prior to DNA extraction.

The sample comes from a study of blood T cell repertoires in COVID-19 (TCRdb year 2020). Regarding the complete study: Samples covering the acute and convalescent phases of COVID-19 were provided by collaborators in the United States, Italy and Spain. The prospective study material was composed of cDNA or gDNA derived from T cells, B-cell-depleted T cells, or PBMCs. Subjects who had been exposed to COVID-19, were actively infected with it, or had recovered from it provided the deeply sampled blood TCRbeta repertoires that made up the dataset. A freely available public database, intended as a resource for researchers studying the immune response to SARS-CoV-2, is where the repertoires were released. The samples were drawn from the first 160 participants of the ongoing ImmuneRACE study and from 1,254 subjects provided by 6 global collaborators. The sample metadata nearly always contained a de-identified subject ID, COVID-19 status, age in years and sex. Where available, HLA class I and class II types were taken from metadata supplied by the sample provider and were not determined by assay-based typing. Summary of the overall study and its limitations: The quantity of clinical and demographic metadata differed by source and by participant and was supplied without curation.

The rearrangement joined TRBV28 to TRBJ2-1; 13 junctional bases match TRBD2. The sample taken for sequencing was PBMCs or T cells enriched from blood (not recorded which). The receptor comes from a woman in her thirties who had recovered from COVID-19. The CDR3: CASSSGGTSGTNEQFF. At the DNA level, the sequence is TGTGCCAGCAGTTCCGGCGGGACTAGCGGGACCAATGAGCAGTTCTTC. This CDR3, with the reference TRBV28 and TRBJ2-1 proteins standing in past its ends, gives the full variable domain DVKVTQSSRYLVKRTGEKVFLECVQDMDHENMFWYRQDPGLGLRLIYFSYDVKMKEKGDIPEGYSVSREKKERFSLILESASTNQTSMYLCASSSGGTSGTNEQFFGPGTRLTVL.